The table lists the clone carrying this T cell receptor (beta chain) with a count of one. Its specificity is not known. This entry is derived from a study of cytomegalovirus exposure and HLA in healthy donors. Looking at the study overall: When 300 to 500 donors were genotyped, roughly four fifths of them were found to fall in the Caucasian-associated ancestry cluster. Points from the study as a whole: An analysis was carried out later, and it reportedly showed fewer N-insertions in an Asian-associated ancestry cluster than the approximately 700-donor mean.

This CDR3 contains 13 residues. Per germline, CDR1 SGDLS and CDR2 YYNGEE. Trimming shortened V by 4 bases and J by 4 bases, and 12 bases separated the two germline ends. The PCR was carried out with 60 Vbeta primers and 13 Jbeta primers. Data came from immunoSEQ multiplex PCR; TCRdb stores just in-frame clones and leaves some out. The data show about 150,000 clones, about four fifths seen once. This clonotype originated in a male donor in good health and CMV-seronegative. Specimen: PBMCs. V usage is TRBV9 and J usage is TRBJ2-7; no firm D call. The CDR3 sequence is CASSLSGDYEQYF. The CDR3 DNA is TGTGCCAGCAGCCTTAGTGGAGATTACGAGCAGTACTTC.